The rows below give T cell receptor beta chains drawn from one sample of a study of T cells in Graves' hyperthyroidism and ophthalmopathy. MiXCR was run by TCRdb on the multiplex PCR reads, yielding one entry per CDR3 protein. This table holds over 700,000 distinct CDR3 sequences, roughly a sixth found once. The specimen sequenced was blood. The origin of the receptors is a woman between 50 and 59 years old with Graves' hyperthyroidism that later progressed to Graves' ophthalmopathy. Each CDR3 is given with its conserved first and last residue. The D gene is left open where the match is weak. Only some rows state a clone size, as once, few, many or a class for expanded clones.

-	TRBJ1-4	TRBV5-1	-	TGCGCCAGCAGGAATACGGGCACGACTAATGAAGAACTGTTTTTT	CASRNTGTTNEELFF
-	TRBJ1-5	TRBV25-1	-	TGTGCCAGCAGTGAATCTGCGGTGGGCAATCAGCCCCAGCATTTT	CASSESAVGNQPQHF
TRBD1	TRBJ1-5	TRBV24-1	once	TGTGCCACCAGTGAGACAGGGGGCAGTGGCAATCAGCCCCAGCATTTT	CATSETGGSGNQPQHF
-	TRBJ1-1	TRBV12-5	few	TGTGCTAGTGGTCGCCCTGAGGGGAGGCTAGAAGCTTTCTTT	CASGRPEGRLEAFF
-	TRBJ2-3	TRBV7-9	-	TGTGCCAGCAGCCCTACAGGACTCCCAGCCACAGATACGCAGTATTTT	CASSPTGLPATDTQYF
-	TRBJ2-7	TRBV5-1	many	TGCGCCAGCAGCCCGGGACAGCAGGAGGGCGAGCAGTACTTC	CASSPGQQEGEQYF
-	TRBJ1-4	TRBV4-1	-	TGCGCCAGCAGCCCAGACAGTATCACTAATGAAAAACTGTTTTTT	CASSPDSITNEKLFF
-	TRBJ2-7	TRBV7-2	once	TGTGCCAGCAGCGTTGGCTACGGCGGGGTAGTTTACGAGCAGTACTTC	CASSVGYGGVVYEQYF
-	TRBJ2-2	TRBV28	-	TGTGCCAGCGACAGAAGAACAAACACCGGGGAGCTGTTTTTT	CASDRRTNTGELFF
-	TRBJ1-6	TRBV27	few	TGTGCCAGCAGTTTCAGGGAGCTTCCCAATTCACCCCTCCACTTT	CASSFRELPNSPLHF
-	TRBJ1-2	TRBV3-1	many	TGTGCCAGCAGCCAAGGGCAGGGTATTGTTGGCTACACCTTC	CASSQGQGIVGYTF
-	TRBJ2-5	TRBV6-1	many	TGTGCCAGCAGTGGGACAGTGAAAGAGACCCAGTACTTC	CASSGTVKETQYF
TRBD1	TRBJ2-5	TRBV6-2/TRBV6-3	-	TGTGCCAGCAGCAGACAGGGGTTTCGAGAGACCCAGTACTTC	CASSRQGFRETQYF
-	TRBJ1-2	TRBV20-1	few	TGCAGTGCTAGAGAGTTACGACAGCTCTATGGCTACACCTTC	CSARELRQLYGYTF
-	TRBJ2-7	TRBV9	many	TGTGCCAGCAGCCTAGAGCTAATCGACGAGCAGTACTTC	CASSLELIDEQYF
TRBD2	TRBJ2-7	TRBV6-5	-	TGTGCCAGCAGTTACTCCCGGGGGGGGATCAAGCAGTACTTC	CASSYSRGGIKQYF
-	TRBJ1-4	TRBV5-1	few	TGCGCCAGCAGCTTCGGGTCAGGGTCTAATGAAAAACTGTTTTTT	CASSFGSGSNEKLFF